What follows is one T cell receptor beta chain and its context. It has no known antigen specificity. No clone much larger than this one lies a single base away; base qualities are absent. TCRbeta CDR3 regions were amplified from genomic DNA using the immunoSEQ Assay, a bias-controlled multiplex PCR. Turning to the authors' computational methods: Nucleated cell counts per sample were estimated from amplification of reference gene primers within the assay. Sequence reads were collapsed and filtered to measure the absolute abundance of every unique TCRbeta CDR3 rearrangement. Productive Simpson clonality was computed per sample as the square root of Simpson's diversity index over productive rearrangements. The source is immuneACCESS, and TCRdb retained only in-frame sequences with V and J called. Part of the clones is not carried over; for the studies checked, unresolved V genes explain less than half of this, and the remainder is unexplained. That table gives V, J and clone size, and the DNA gave D and trimming. This sample lists a few hundred thousand clones; 88% were detected once. Under 8% of the sample comes from the top ten.

V and J are trimmed by 11 bases and 1 base, and the gene matches miss 7 bases of the junction. CDR1 and CDR2, per the germline V gene (reference sequence), are MNHNY and SVGAGI. The CDR3 numbers 13 residues from cysteine through phenylalanine. The DNA shown is the 39-base CDR3, in frame from base 1. The entry originates in a study of blood T cell repertoires in COVID-19 (dated by TCRdb to 2020 to 2022). About the full investigation: Samples from collaborators originated in the United States, Italy and Spain and spanned both the acute and convalescent phases of COVID-19. Where HLA class I and class II types were available, the types were taken from metadata supplied by the sample provider, not from assay-based typing. Subjects who had been exposed to COVID-19, were actively infected with it, or had recovered from it provided the deeply sampled blood TCRbeta repertoires that made up the dataset. The repertoires were released in a freely available public database meant as a resource for research on the immune response to SARS-CoV-2. The samples were drawn from the first 160 participants of the ongoing ImmuneRACE study and from 1,200 or so subjects provided by 6 global collaborators. The sample metadata nearly always contained a de-identified subject ID, COVID-19 status, age in years and sex. The prospective study material was composed of cDNA or gDNA derived from T cells, B-cell-depleted T cells, or PBMCs.

At one collaborating source in Seattle, patients were enrolled during active infection and were followed longitudinally through the course of disease. Each collaborating institution followed its own protocols to collect whole blood in K2EDTA tubes. Collaborator samples were shipped for TCRbeta analysis as frozen whole blood, isolated PBMCs, or DNA extracted from either sample type. Results and caveats for the whole study, not just this receptor: How much clinical and demographic metadata was included differed by source and by participant, and the metadata was provided uncurated.

The clonotype comes from a woman between 25 and 40 years old with COVID-19, enrolled during active disease. Sequenced sample: peripheral blood. The rearrangement combines TRBV6-6 with TRBJ1-1; 7 junctional bases match TRBD1. The DNA is TGTGCCGCCCAACAGGGGAGGAACACTGAAGCTTTCTTT. This yields the protein CAAQQGRNTEAFF.